One and the same sample provided the 8 T cell receptor beta chains below, sequenced in a study of blood T cells in healthy people across ages. It was with a sample-barcoded 5' primer and a J-beta primer mix that a second PCR of about 6 to 12 cycles was run. TCRdb processed the 5' RACE reads anew with MiXCR; each CDR3 protein has one entry. In the table there are hundreds of thousands of distinct CDR3 sequences, 25% of which are singletons. This sample also appeared in a second study, on T cells of mothers and their children.

Input material: blood. All receptors come from a boy aged 5-17 years in good health.

This clonotype was seen a few times. The V gene is TRBV12-3 or TRBV12-4, the J gene TRBJ2-5, with D perhaps given as TRBD1 or TRBD2 (5 bases each). This CDR3 comprises 14 residues. V lost 4 bases and J 7 bases, leaving 16 bases between the germline ends. For the CDR3, the DNA is TGTGCCAGCAGTTCGCGGCAGGGCGGAGGGACCCAGTACTTC. Translation: CASSSRQGGGTQYF.

The rearrangement joins TRBV7-2 to TRBJ2-5; 8 bases match TRBD1. The J call may be in error: the DNA end matches TRBJ2-7 better. CDR1 is SGHTA and CDR2 is FQGNSA in the germline V gene. CDR3 size: 15 residues. CDR3 DNA sequence: TGTGCCAGCACCTTGGAATGGACAGGGAATAACGAGCAGTACTTC. This encodes CASTLEWTGNNEQYF.

This clonotype was picked up a small number of times. The rearrangement joins TRBV28 to TRBJ2-3, with D possibly called TRBD1 or TRBD2 (5 bases each). Germline values: CDR1 MDHEN, CDR2 SYDVKM. The ends were cut back, 8 bases at V and 4 bases at J, with 13 bases in the middle. CDR3 length: 13 amino acids. CDR3 amino acids: CASSVREPDTQYF. The CDR3, as DNA: TGTGCCAGCTCGGTCAGGGAGCCAGATACGCAGTATTTT. Complete variable domain (other parts from reference TRBV28 and TRBJ2-3): DVKVTQSSRYLVKRTGEKVFLECVQDMDHENMFWYRQDPGLGLRLIYFSYDVKMKEKGDIPEGYSVSREKKERFSLILESASTNQTSMYLCASSVREPDTQYFGPGTRLTVL.

There are a few counts of this clonotype. The chain employs TRBV29-1 and TRBJ2-5; the D gene could be TRBD1 or TRBD2 (5 bases each). Trimming stripped 6 bases from V and 2 bases from J, with 13 bases between. This CDR3 contains 13 residues. The V gene's germline CDR1 is SQVTM and CDR2 ANQGSEA. CDR3 in amino acids: CSVHTGAQETQYF. The DNA for the CDR3 is TGCAGCGTCCATACCGGGGCACAAGAGACCCAGTACTTC.

The chain uses TRBV7-3 and TRBJ1-3; D is possibly TRBD1 (6 bases). This CDR3 has 16 residues. Germline V gene data show CDR1 as SGHTA and CDR2 as FQGTGA. V was shortened by 4 bases and J by 0 bases, with 13 bases between the two germline ends. CDR3 sequence reads: CASSSRQESSGNTIYF. The CDR3 nucleotides are TGTGCCAGCAGCTCAAGACAGGAGAGCTCTGGAAACACCATATATTTT.

This clonotype was detected a few times. This chain connects TRBV12-5 to TRBJ2-5; TRBD2 is a possible D gene (6 bases). The assigned J gene may be wrong: the sequence end matches TRBJ2-1 better. The CDR3 loop spans 14 amino acids. Germline CDR1 LGHNT, CDR2 FRNRAP. As DNA, the CDR3 is TGTGCTAGTGTCACGGGAGCGACCTGGGGTGAGCAGTTCTTC. Translated: CASVTGATWGEQFF.

V is TRBV7-9 and J is TRBJ2-7; weak D call: TRBD1 (6 bases). The CDR3 runs 14 residues. Germline V gene lookup returns CDR1 SEHNR and CDR2 FQNEAQ (reference sequence). V lost 5 bases and J 0 bases, leaving 11 bases between the germline ends. Written as DNA, the CDR3 is TGTGCCAGCAGCCCCCGACAGGTCTCCTACGAGCAGTACTTC. Encoded protein: CASSPRQVSYEQYF.

The genes are TRBV12-3 or TRBV12-4 and TRBJ2-7, with TRBD2 matching 9 bases. The DNA matches TRBJ2-1 better at its end, which makes the J call doubtful. The CDR3 length is 16 residues. CDR3 in DNA: TGTGCCAGCAGTTTAGAGGGCGGGGGGGCCTTAAATGAGCAGTTCTTC. It specifies CASSLEGGGALNEQFF.